This T cell receptor beta chain was identified in a study of cytomegalovirus exposure and HLA in healthy donors listed by TCRdb under 2017. Background for the entire study: An earlier analysis of approximately 550 of the donors reported approximately 270 Gb of sequence data and around 120 million unique TCR beta sequences from about 179 million T cells. An early release that covered roughly 600 HLA-typed donors contained approximately 320 gigabases of sequencing data and tens of millions of unique TCR sequences. Among the roughly 400 genotyped donors, 81% belonged to the genetic ancestry cluster associated with self-reported Caucasian donors. The study aimed to test whether cataloging public T cell receptors could reveal signatures of past pathogen exposure. Using immunosequencing, the study profiled T cell repertoires from about 620 subjects and related those repertoires to cytomegalovirus serostatus. In addition to the first cohort of 666 subjects, a separate validation cohort of 100 to 150 different subjects was used. To predict cytomegalovirus infection status, the study combined high-throughput TCR immunosequencing, statistical association of individual TCRs with disease status, and machine learning. In a later analysis, previously published TCR beta repertoires from fewer than 750 donors were re-analyzed and high-resolution HLA genotyping was added so that TCR occurrence patterns could be studied. The later analysis used no new phenotypic data to find candidate immune exposures, relying instead on TCR beta sequences and their occurrence across donors. In an earlier analysis of 500 to 650 of the donors, high-throughput TCR beta sequencing was used to judge whether each TCR beta V gene segment behaved as functional or pseudogenic. Donor age, sex, ethnicity and CMV serostatus were collected together with the repertoire data. Genome-wide SNP genotypes for about three fifths of the roughly 670 donors were used in a later genetic analysis, which treated that subset as a discovery cohort. Every repertoire in the discovery cohort had been generated on one and the same sequencing platform. HLA typing covered class I and class II loci at four-digit resolution. The number of donors typed differed by locus, with roughly 629-640 for A, B, C, DRB1 and DQB1, roughly 520 for DQA1, under 610 for DPA1, and 450 to 480 for DPB1. Four to six DR-DQ haplotypes were handled as single units for association and clustering, since linkage in the cohort was strong. On average, around 240,000 unique TCR beta nucleotide sequences were sequenced per donor among 398 genotyped donors of the cohort, with approximately 18% of those sequences being non-productive. Points the paper makes about the study in general: The presence/absence analyses assumed that sequencing depth was roughly uniform across donors, and that assumption may not be true. A later analysis reported that several top co-occurrence clusters appeared linked to parvovirus B19, influenza, CMV and Epstein-Barr virus. HLA typing was unavailable for some donors at each locus, so association tests used only the typed subset. The sequencing pipeline was judged likely to have produced a cluster of highly shared sequence variants as a technical artifact. Over 15 rarely observed V segments, including chromosome 9 orphons, were excluded from the earlier analysis of 550 to 700 of the donors because counts were too low. When HLA alleles, especially DR and DQ, strongly co-occurred, TCR associations were difficult to assign to individual alleles. A later analysis found that HLA-associated TCR beta chains were more clonally expanded and had lower generation probabilities than equally common non-associated chains. According to the authors, the approach could potentially be generalized to other disease states and immunological phenotypes. In an earlier analysis of 450 to 750 of the donors, most TCR beta V segments appeared in productive rearrangements about 87% or about 30% of the time, broadly matching IMGT annotations. A later analysis found that most CMV-associated TCR beta chains appeared HLA-restricted, with HLA associations seemingly driven largely by CMV exposure. A later genetic analysis reported fewer N-insertions in productive TCRs among donors in an Asian-associated ancestry cluster than the roughly 690-donor mean. Only TCR beta chains were sequenced in this cohort, and the absence of alpha or paired-chain data limited detectable features. Correlated functional status among segregating V segments might be attributable to linkage disequilibrium, but an unknown experimental factor could not be ruled out. Across donors, most TCR sequences were observed very rarely, whereas some public TCRs were present in many individuals. A total of some 180 TCR beta chains were listed by the study as associated with cytomegalovirus. For the cohort, immune exposure information was limited to CMV serostatus. In both the original and validation cohorts, the classifier was reported to diagnose cytomegalovirus status with high specificity and sensitivity. In a later genetic analysis, a missense DCLRE1C variant was associated with V-gene and J-gene trimming of TCR beta chains, and the association was replicated in an independent cohort. In vitro tests confirmed that a few of the cytomegalovirus-associated TCR beta chains recognize cytomegalovirus antigens. According to a later analysis, TCR association rates differed among HLA loci, with DRB1 alleles showing the most associated TCRs and HLA-C alleles showing the fewest. Specific HLA alleles were associated with about 17,000 TCR beta sequences at a false discovery rate of 0.05 in a later analysis. A further reported finding was that TCR beta sequences accurately predicted the HLA-A and HLA-B alleles for most subjects in the first cohort.

The library was generated by the immunoSEQ multiplex PCR assay. The multiplex PCR relied on a mix of 60 forward primers for TCR Vbeta segments and 13 reverse primers for TCR Jbeta segments. The CDR3 region of rearranged TCR beta genes was amplified from genomic DNA by a multiplex PCR assay. Amplified TCR beta libraries were sequenced as 87-base-pair reads on the Illumina HiSeq System. The study's processing was this. A later analysis counted approximately 76 million unique TCR beta chains across the 670 or so repertoires, and about 10 million of these chains were shared by at least two donors. A nearest-neighbor algorithm error-corrected the raw reads and collapsed the reads into unique sequences, merging closely related sequences to remove PCR and sequencing errors. Alignment of CDR3 sequences to IMGT reference sequences was used to assign V, D and J gene segments. For a sequence to be retained, a match of at least six nucleotides to both a V gene segment and a J gene segment was required. A rearrangement counted as productive if the CDR3 had no stop codons and remained in frame with V and J, and every other rearrangement counted as non-productive. Following IMGT convention, CDR3 was defined as the stretch from the second conserved V-encoded cysteine up to the conserved J-encoded phenylalanine. Sequences without an unambiguous match to a single V gene segment were excluded from the earlier analysis of a few hundred of the donors. An earlier analysis of several hundred of the donors called V segments functional above 56.7% productive rearrangements and segregating when the between-donor standard deviation exceeded 5%. A statistical classification framework was built for diagnosing cytomegalovirus status from the catalog of TCR beta chain sequences. In a later analysis, TCR nucleotide sequences were compared against IMGT/GENE-DB human TR gene sequences so that V and J genes could be assigned. Using the TCRdist pipeline, a later analysis assigned CDR3 sequences along with most-parsimonious VDJ recombination scenarios. In a later analysis, each TCR beta chain was defined by its CDR3 amino acid sequence together with its V-gene family, and reads without a unique V-gene family were excluded. In a later analysis, fewer than 600 highly shared, low-generation-probability nucleotide sequences were removed to address suspected cross-contamination and a sequencing artifact. For each public chain, a later analysis derived a clonal expansion index from normalized ranks of inferred template counts within each repertoire. Generation probabilities in a later analysis came from a VDJ recombination model fitted to out-of-frame rearrangements, and those results were checked against IGoR. A later analysis scored TCR-TCR, TCR-HLA and TCR-CMV co-occurrence with hypergeometric tests, applying a repertoire-size bias correction to TCR pairs. To estimate false discovery rates, a later analysis permuted the HLA or CMV assignments 20 times. In a later analysis, co-occurring TCRs were grouped using DBSCAN, and TCRdist sequence similarity was added for clustering within HLA-allele-positive subsets. Repertoires with fewer than 30,000 or more than 120,000 public chains, plus five repertoires with anomalous nucleotide sharing, were excluded from co-occurrence clustering. TCRdb obtained this table from immuneACCESS and retained in-frame rearrangements with V and J assigned. These tables miss some clones; where compared with another copy, unresolved V genes account for less than half of the shortfall, and the remainder is unexplained. The V and J calls and clone size come from that table; D and trimming were worked out from the DNA. The sample table gives around 60,000 clones. Roughly 5% of the sample comes from the top ten.

In the case of this clone: No cognate antigen has been identified for it.

In total, roughly 670 healthy bone marrow donors made up the cohort. At the time of sampling, every cohort member was nominally healthy, though immune exposures that went unrecorded were likely present. The donor was CMV seropositive and was included in the group of some 290 seropositive cohort members. A peripheral blood sample was provided by each donor, and peripheral blood mononuclear cells were used for TCR beta sequencing. The Qiagen DNeasy Blood Extraction Kit was used to extract genomic DNA from the blood cell samples. The sequenced sample was PBMCs. The receptor was derived from a man aged 25-40 years in good health and CMV-seropositive.

The CDR3 amino acid sequence is: CASSLARGPDNEQFF. Read as DNA, the sequence is TGTGCCAGCAGCTTAGCCAGGGGCCCCGACAATGAGCAGTTCTTC. The chain is assembled from TRBV7-6 and TRBJ2-1; a tentative D call is TRBD1 (6 bases match). The germline V gene provides CDR1 SGHVS and CDR2 FNYEAQ. V drops 0 bases and J drops 5 bases, leaving 11 bases in between. The CDR3 holds 15 amino acids from the cysteine to the phenylalanine. The sequence is cut down to CDR3 DNA, 45 bases in frame from base 1.